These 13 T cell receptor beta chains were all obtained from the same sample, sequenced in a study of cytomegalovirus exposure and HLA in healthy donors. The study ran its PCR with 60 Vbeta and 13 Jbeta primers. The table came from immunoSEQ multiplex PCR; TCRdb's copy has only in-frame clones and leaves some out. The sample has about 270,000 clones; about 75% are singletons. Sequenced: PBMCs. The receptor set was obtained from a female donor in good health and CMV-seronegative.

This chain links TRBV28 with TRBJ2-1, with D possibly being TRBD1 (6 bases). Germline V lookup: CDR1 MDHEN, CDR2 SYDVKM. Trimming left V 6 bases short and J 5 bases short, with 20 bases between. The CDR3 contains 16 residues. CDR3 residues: CASSPPVLGADNEQFF. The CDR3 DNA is TGTGCCAGCAGCCCACCGGTCTTGGGGGCCGACAATGAGCAGTTCTTC.

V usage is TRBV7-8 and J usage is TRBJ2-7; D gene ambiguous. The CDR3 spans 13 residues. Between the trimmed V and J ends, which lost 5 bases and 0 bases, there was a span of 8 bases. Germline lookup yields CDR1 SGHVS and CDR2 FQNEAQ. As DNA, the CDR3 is TGTGCCAGCAGCCGACTGGCCTCCTACGAGCAGTACTTC. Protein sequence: CASSRLASYEQYF.

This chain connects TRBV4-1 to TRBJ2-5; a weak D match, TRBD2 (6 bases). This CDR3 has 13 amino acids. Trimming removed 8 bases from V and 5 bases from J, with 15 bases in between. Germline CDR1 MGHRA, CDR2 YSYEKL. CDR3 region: CASRSGTSETQYF. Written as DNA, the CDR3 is TGCGCCAGCCGCTCCGGGACTTCGGAGACCCAGTACTTC.

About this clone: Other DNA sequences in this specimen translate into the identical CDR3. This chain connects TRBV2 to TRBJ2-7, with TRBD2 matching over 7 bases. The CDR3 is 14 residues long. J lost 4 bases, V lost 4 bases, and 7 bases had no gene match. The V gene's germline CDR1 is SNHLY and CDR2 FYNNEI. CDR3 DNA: TGTGCCAGCAGTGTGGAGCAGGGAGGGTACGAGCAGTACTTC. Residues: CASSVEQGGYEQYF.

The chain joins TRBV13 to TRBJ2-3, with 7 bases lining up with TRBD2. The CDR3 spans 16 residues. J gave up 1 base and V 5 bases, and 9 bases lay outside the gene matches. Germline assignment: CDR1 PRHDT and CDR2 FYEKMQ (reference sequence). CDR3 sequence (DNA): TGTGCCAGCAGCCTCGCCCTTAGCGGGCGCACAGATACGCAGTATTTT. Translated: CASSLALSGRTDTQYF.

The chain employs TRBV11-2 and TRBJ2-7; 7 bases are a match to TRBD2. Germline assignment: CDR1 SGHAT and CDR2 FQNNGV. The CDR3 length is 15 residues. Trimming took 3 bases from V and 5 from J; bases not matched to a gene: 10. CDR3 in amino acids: CASSLPLGGTHEQYF. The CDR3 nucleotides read TGTGCCAGCAGCTTGCCCCTGGGAGGGACCCACGAGCAGTACTTC. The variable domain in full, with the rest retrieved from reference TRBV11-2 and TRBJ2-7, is EAGVAQSPRYKIIEKRQSVAFWCNPISGHATLYWYQQILGQGPKLLIQFQNNGVVDDSQLPKDRFSAERLKGVDSTLKIQPAKLEDSAVYLCASSLPLGGTHEQYFGPGTRLTVT.

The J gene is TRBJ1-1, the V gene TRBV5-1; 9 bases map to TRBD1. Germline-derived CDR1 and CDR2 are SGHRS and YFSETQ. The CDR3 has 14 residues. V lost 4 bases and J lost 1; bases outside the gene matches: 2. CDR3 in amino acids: CASSGTGPNTEAFF. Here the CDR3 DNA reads TGCGCCAGCAGCGGGACAGGGCCGAACACTGAAGCTTTCTTT.

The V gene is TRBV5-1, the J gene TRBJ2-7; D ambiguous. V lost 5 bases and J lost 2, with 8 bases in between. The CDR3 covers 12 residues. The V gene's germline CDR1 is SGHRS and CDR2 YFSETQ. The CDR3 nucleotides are TGCGCCAGCAGAGGCGGAACCTACGAGCAGTACTTC. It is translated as CASRGGTYEQYF.

The CDR3 reads CASSRQGLNTEAFF. The CDR3 DNA reads TGTGCCAGCAGTCGACAGGGCCTGAACACTGAAGCTTTCTTT. The chain couples TRBV28 to TRBJ1-1, with 7 bases matching TRBD1. The CDR3 length is 14 residues. Germline CDR1 and CDR2: MDHEN and SYDVKM. V shed 5 bases and J 0 bases; nucleotides not matched to a gene: 3. Combining the CDR3 with reference TRBV28 and TRBJ1-1 gives the whole variable domain DVKVTQSSRYLVKRTGEKVFLECVQDMDHENMFWYRQDPGLGLRLIYFSYDVKMKEKGDIPEGYSVSREKKERFSLILESASTNQTSMYLCASSRQGLNTEAFFGQGTRLTVV.

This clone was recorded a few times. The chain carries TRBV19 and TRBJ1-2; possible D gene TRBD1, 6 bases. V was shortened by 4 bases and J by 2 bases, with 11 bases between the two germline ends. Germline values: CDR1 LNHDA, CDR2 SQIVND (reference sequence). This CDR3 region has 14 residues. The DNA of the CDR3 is TGTGCCAGTAGTAGGGGGCAGACGAACTATGGCTACACCTTC. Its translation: CASSRGQTNYGYTF. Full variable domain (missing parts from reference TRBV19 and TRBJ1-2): DGGITQSPKYLFRKEGQNVTLSCEQNLNHDAMYWYRQDPGQGLRLIYYSQIVNDFQKGDIAEGYSVSREKKESFPLTVTSAQKNPTAFYLCASSRGQTNYGYTFGSGTRLTVV.

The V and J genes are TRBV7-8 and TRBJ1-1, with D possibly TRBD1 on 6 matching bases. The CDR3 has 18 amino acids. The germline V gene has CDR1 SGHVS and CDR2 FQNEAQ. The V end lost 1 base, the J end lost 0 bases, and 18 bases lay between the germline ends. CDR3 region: CASSLEGGYLRVNTEAFF. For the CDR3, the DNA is TGTGCCAGCAGCTTAGAGGGGGGGTACCTCCGGGTGAACACTGAAGCTTTCTTT.

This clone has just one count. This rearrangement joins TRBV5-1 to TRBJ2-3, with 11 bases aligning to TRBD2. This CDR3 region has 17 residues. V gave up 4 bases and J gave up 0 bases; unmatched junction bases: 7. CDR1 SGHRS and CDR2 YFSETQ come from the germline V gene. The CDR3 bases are TGCGCCAGCAGCCCCCGACTAGCGGGGACTAGCACAGATACGCAGTATTTT. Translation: CASSPRLAGTSTDTQYF.

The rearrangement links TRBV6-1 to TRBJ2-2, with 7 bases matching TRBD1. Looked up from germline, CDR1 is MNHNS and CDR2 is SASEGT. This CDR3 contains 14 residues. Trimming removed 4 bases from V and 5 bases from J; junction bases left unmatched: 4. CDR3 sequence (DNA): TGTGCCAGCAGTGGACAGGGAGAGACCGGGGAGCTGTTTTTT. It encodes CASSGQGETGELFF.